Listed here are 21 T cell receptor beta chains from one sample, sequenced in a study of a mutant IDH1 vaccine in newly diagnosed glioma. Time point described: baseline, week 1 (first vaccination visit). Treatment noted: pre-vaccination baseline after standard-of-care therapy. Sequencing used immunoSEQ multiplex PCR; TCRdb keeps in-frame clones, though not all of them. Among around 15,000 clones listed, more than 80% were seen once. The sample here was PBMCs, taken from a glioma patient treated with radiotherapy, temozolomide or both. The receptor source for this set is a woman aged 40 to 55 with glioma. Some clones in this sample may be carry-over from other donors' samples.

This sequence joins TRBV6-1 and TRBJ1-1, with D perhaps matching TRBD1 (5 bases). CDR3 length: 15 amino acids. Trimming took 5 bases from V and 2 from J, leaving 15 bases between them. Germline CDR1 reads MNHNS; CDR2 reads SASEGT. The CDR3 DNA is TGTGCCAGCAGTCGGAGTCAGGGTCGAAACACTGAAGCTTTCTTT. Translated, it gives CASSRSQGRNTEAFF.

This chain links TRBV21-1 with TRBJ1-2. TRBV21-1 is labeled a pseudogene. The CDR3 length is 14 residues. The CDR3 DNA is TGTGCCACCCAAGGGAGGGCCCCTAACTATGGCTACACCTTC. Translation: CATQGRAPNYGYTF.

This chain uses TRBV5-1 with TRBJ2-2; D is uncertain. With 6 bases removed from V and 6 bases from J, the gap between germline ends came to 15 bases. Germline lookup yields CDR1 SGHRS and CDR2 YFSETQ. The CDR3 runs 14 residues. The CDR3 protein is CASKETAPPGELFF. In DNA, the CDR3 is TGCGCCAGCAAGGAGACTGCCCCACCCGGGGAGCTGTTTTTT. The whole variable domain, remainder taken from reference TRBV5-1 and TRBJ2-2, is KAGVTQTPRYLIKTRGQQVTLSCSPISGHRSVSWYQQTPGQGLQFLFEYFSETQRNKGNFPGRFSGRQFSNSRSEMNVSTLELGDSALYLCASKETAPPGELFFGEGSRLTVL.

This chain joins TRBV29-1 and TRBJ1-2, with a possible D match to TRBD1 (6 bases). The CDR3 is 14 amino acids. V was clipped by 3 bases and J by 3 bases, with 14 bases between them. Looked up from germline, CDR1 is SQVTM and CDR2 is ANQGSEA. The CDR3: CSVDPQGPDYGYTF. Here the CDR3 DNA reads TGCAGCGTTGATCCCCAGGGGCCTGACTATGGCTACACCTTC.

V gene TRBV19 combines with J gene TRBJ1-1; D might be TRBD1 (5 bases). The germline gives CDR1 LNHDA, CDR2 SQIVND (reference sequence). V was shortened by 3 bases and J by 0 bases, with 20 bases between the two germline ends. The CDR3 is 18 amino acids. The CDR3 DNA reads TGTGCCAGTAGTATGGCGCGACTGGGGGTTGGAGTGAACACTGAAGCTTTCTTT. Translating it yields CASSMARLGVGVNTEAFF.

V is TRBV7-9 and J is TRBJ2-2, with 7 bases fitting TRBD1. Germline loops: CDR1 SEHNR, CDR2 FQNEAQ (reference sequence). The length of the CDR3 is 14 residues. Trimming took 5 bases from V and 5 from J; bases not matched to a gene: 5. This chain's CDR3 is CASSRGQRTGELFF. For the CDR3, the DNA is TGTGCCAGCAGCCGGGGACAGCGTACCGGGGAGCTGTTTTTT.

This clone was seen once. J is TRBJ1-3 and V is TRBV4-1; no clear D. Trimming left V 2 bases short and J 3 bases short, with 11 bases between. From germline, CDR1 is MGHRA and CDR2 YSYEKL. There are 15 residues in the CDR3. CDR3 bases: TGCGCCAGCAGCCAAATCAATGCATTTGGAAACACCATATATTTT. Protein product: CASSQINAFGNTIYF.

This chain connects TRBV19 to TRBJ2-7; 12 nucleotides line up with TRBD2. V trimming: 4 bases; J trimming: 6 bases; junction bases outside the gene matches: 4. From germline, CDR1 is LNHDA and CDR2 SQIVND (reference sequence). This CDR3 has 14 amino acids. DNA of the CDR3: TGTGCCAGTAGTACGACTAGCGGGAGCTCCGAGCAGTACTTC. As protein: CASSTTSGSSEQYF.

This clone was counted between two and nine times. DNA of the CDR3: TGTGCCAGCAGCTTAGGAGTAGCGGGAGGGCCCGAGACCCAGTACTTC. Its translation is CASSLGVAGGPETQYF. The genes are TRBV7-9 and TRBJ2-5; 11 positions agree with TRBD2. The CDR3 loop spans 16 amino acids. V gave up 1 base and J gave up 5 bases; unmatched junction bases: 6. CDR1 and CDR2 (germline): SEHNR, FQNEAQ (reference sequence).

CDR3 nucleotides: TGTGCCACGGGGGAGGGGGGCAATCAGCCCCAGCATTTT. Translated: CATGEGGNQPQHF. This chain joins TRBV6-5 and TRBJ1-5; the D gene is possibly TRBD1 (6 bases). V dropped 10 bases and J dropped 2 bases, with 12 bases sitting between them. This CDR3 has 13 residues. Per germline, CDR1 MNHEY and CDR2 SVGAGI.

A note on this clone: Within the sample, other DNA sequences also encode this same CDR3. The V gene is TRBV7-9, the J gene TRBJ1-1; 7 positions match TRBD1. Per the germline V gene, CDR1 is SEHNR and CDR2 is FQNEAQ (reference sequence). This CDR3 contains 15 residues. The J segment lost 0 bases and the V segment lost 3 bases, leaving 4 bases of the junction unmatched. The CDR3 sequence is CASSLAGGLNTEAFF. CDR3 coding DNA: TGTGCCAGCAGCTTGGCAGGGGGATTGAACACTGAAGCTTTCTTT. Together with reference TRBV7-9 and TRBJ1-1, the CDR3 gives the full variable domain: DTGVSQNPRHKITKRGQNVTFRCDPISEHNRLYWYRQTLGQGPEFLTYFQNEAQLEKSRLLSDRFSAERPKGSFSTLEIQRTEQGDSAMYLCASSLAGGLNTEAFFGQGTRLTVV.

This clone was picked up one time. The chain has TRBV6-6 and TRBJ1-2; no clear D. This CDR3 region has 12 residues. The V and J ends lost 4 bases and 5 bases respectively, with 8 bases between them. Germline V gene data show CDR1 as MNHNY and CDR2 as SVGAGI (reference sequence). The CDR3 DNA follows: TGTGCCAGCAGTTCGACAAGTTATGGCTACACCTTC. This sequence encodes CASSSTSYGYTF.

This clone was recorded once. This chain uses TRBV19 with TRBJ2-7; 10 positions agree with TRBD2. Germline values: CDR1 LNHDA, CDR2 SQIVND (reference sequence). The CDR3 totals 17 residues. V gave up 5 bases and J gave up 4 bases; unmatched junction bases: 14. The CDR3 coding sequence is TGTGCCAGTAGTTCTCTAGCGGGAGAGGGGGACCTTTACGAGCAGTACTTC. It is translated as CASSSLAGEGDLYEQYF. The full variable domain, with the rest looked up from reference TRBV19 and TRBJ2-7, is DGGITQSPKYLFRKEGQNVTLSCEQNLNHDAMYWYRQDPGQGLRLIYYSQIVNDFQKGDIAEGYSVSREKKESFPLTVTSAQKNPTAFYLCASSSLAGEGDLYEQYFGPGTRLTVT.

The V and J genes are TRBV27 and TRBJ1-4, with TRBD1 as a possible D gene (5 bases). CDR1 and CDR2 (germline): MNHEY, SMNVEV (reference sequence). V lost 8 bases and J lost 5, with 21 bases in between. This CDR3 has 16 amino acids. CDR3 in DNA: TGTGCCAGCCGGACAAGGGCCTCGGCCGAGAATGAAAAACTGTTTTTT. Protein product: CASRTRASAENEKLFF.

The J gene is TRBJ2-7, the V gene TRBV5-1; 7 nucleotides line up with TRBD1. V was pared by 4 bases and J by 4 bases, with 2 bases of the junction left unmatched. This CDR3 is built from 12 residues. The germline CDR1 and CDR2 sequences are SGHRS and YFSETQ. The CDR3 sequence is CASSPQGYEQYF. Here the CDR3 DNA reads TGCGCCAGCAGCCCACAGGGGTACGAGCAGTACTTC.

The rearrangement uses TRBV5-5 and TRBJ2-1; D unresolved. Germline V CDR1 and CDR2: SGHKS, YYEKEE (reference sequence). This CDR3 has 15 amino acids. The V gene lost 4 bases and the J gene lost 4 bases, with 15 bases spanning the gap. CDR3 sequence (DNA): TGTGCCAGCAGCCTAGAGTGGGTAACATACAATGAGCAGTTCTTC. Amino acids: CASSLEWVTYNEQFF.

The V call is TRBV10-3, the J call TRBJ2-2; D is possibly TRBD1 or TRBD2 (5 bases each). Germline-derived CDR1 and CDR2 are ENHRY and SYGVKD. The V end was cut by 7 bases, the J end by 7 bases, with 13 bases between. The CDR3 is made up of 13 amino acids. The CDR3 sequence is CAIMSSGSGELFF. The CDR3 DNA reads TGTGCCATCATGTCCTCAGGGAGCGGGGAGCTGTTTTTT.

This chain joins TRBV5-1 and TRBJ2-7; 9 bases map to TRBD1. This CDR3 is built from 14 residues. With V trimmed by 4 bases and J by 3 bases, 5 bases remained unmatched. Germline CDR1 SGHRS, CDR2 YFSETQ. The CDR3 DNA sequence: TGCGCCAGCAGCGTGGGGACAGGGAACTACGAGCAGTACTTC. Translation: CASSVGTGNYEQYF.

This chain connects TRBV10-3 to TRBJ2-7, with TRBD1 matching over 10 bases. CDR1 is ENHRY and CDR2 is SYGVKD in the germline V gene. V dropped 10 bases and J dropped 4; count of bases not matched to a gene: 10. The CDR3 sequence is 14 residues long. The CDR3 nucleotides read TGTGCCACGAACCCCGGGACAGGGGTTTACGAGCAGTACTTC. Translating gives CATNPGTGVYEQYF.

The genes are TRBV5-5 and TRBJ2-1; 9 bases map to TRBD2. The germline V gene encodes CDR1 SGHKS and CDR2 YYEKEE (reference sequence). CDR3 length: 15 amino acids. V dropped 4 bases and J dropped 3; count of bases not matched to a gene: 5. Here the CDR3 DNA reads TGTGCCAGCAGCCTCGGACTAGCGCGCTACAATGAGCAGTTCTTC. Its translation is CASSLGLARYNEQFF.

V gene TRBV6-5 combines with J gene TRBJ2-7; 9 nucleotides agree with TRBD1. V trimming: 5 bases; J trimming: 3 bases; junction bases outside the gene matches: 5. The CDR3 consists of 14 residues. In germline, CDR1 is MNHEY, CDR2 SVGAGI. The CDR3 spells CASSDPGQGYEQYF. The CDR3 DNA reads TGTGCCAGCAGTGACCCGGGACAGGGCTACGAGCAGTACTTC.